Given below is one TCR beta chain in context. There are 15 residues in the CDR3. V shed 8 bases and J 4 bases; nucleotides not matched to a gene: 8. Germline CDR1 SNHLY, CDR2 FYNNEI. This sample is drawn from a study of control samples from healthy donors and cancer patients. This table comes from immunoSEQ multiplex PCR, and its TCRdb copy is limited to in-frame clones, with some not included. The sample includes fewer than 40,000 clones, approximately 94% of them seen just once. The J gene is TRBJ2-3, the V gene TRBV2, with 11 nucleotides matching TRBD2. The receptor comes from a man aged 35 to 55 with colorectal cancer. Sequencing was carried out using PBMCs. In DNA, the CDR3 is TGTGCCAGCGAGCTAGCGGGGGGTTCATCAGATACGCAGTATTTT. It is translated as CASELAGGSSDTQYF.